The following is a TCR beta chain sequence with its context. The sample comes from a study of tumour-infiltrating T cells in Burkitt lymphoma. Looking at the study overall: The Burkitt lymphoma cohort spanned all epidemiological subtypes.

Germline CDR1 reads MRHNA; CDR2 reads SNTAGT. V gave up 4 bases and J gave up 2 bases, with 8 bases separating them. CDR3 length: 13 residues. The assay was immunoSEQ multiplex PCR, and TCRdb's table has in-frame clones only and misses some. The repertoire holds around 45,000 clones, with roughly 30% as singletons. This receptor was taken from a human donor with Burkitt lymphoma. The chain employs TRBV6-4 and TRBJ1-1, with D hard to call. The specimen was tumor tissue. CDR3 in amino acids: CASSVAENTEAFF. The DNA for the CDR3 is TGTGCCAGCAGTGTAGCTGAAAACACTGAAGCTTTCTTT.